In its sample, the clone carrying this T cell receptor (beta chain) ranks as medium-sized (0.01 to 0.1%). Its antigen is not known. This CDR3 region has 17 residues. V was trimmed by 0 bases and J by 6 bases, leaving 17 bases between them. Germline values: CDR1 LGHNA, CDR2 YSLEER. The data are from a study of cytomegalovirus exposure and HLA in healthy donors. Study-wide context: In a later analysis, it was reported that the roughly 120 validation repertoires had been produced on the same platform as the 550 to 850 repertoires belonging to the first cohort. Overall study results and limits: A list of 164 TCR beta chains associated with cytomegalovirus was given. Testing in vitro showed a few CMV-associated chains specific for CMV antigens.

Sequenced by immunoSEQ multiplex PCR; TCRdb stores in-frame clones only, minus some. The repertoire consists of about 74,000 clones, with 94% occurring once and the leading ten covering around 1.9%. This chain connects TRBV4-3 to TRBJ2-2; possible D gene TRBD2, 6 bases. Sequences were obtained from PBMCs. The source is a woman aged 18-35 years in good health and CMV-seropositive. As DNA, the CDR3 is TGCGCCAGCAGCCAAGATGCGGGGACCGGAGGCGCCGGGGAGCTGTTTTTT. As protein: CASSQDAGTGGAGELFF.